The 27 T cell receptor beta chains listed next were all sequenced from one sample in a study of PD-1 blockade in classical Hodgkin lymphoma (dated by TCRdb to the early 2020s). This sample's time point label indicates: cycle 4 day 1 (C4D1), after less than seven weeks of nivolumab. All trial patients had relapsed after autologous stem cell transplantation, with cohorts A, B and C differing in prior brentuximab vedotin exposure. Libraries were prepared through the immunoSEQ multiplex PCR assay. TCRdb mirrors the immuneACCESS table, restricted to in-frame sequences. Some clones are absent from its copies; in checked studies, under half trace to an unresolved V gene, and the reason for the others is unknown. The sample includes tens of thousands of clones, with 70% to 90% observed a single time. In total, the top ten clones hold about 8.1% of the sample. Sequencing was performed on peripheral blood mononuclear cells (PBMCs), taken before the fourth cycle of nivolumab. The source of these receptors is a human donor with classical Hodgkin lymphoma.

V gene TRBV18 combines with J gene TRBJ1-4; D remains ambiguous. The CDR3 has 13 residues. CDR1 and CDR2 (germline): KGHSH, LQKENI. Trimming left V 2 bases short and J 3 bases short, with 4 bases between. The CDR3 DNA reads TGTGCCAGCTCACCATTGGCTAATGAAAAACTGTTTTTT. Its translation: CASSPLANEKLFF. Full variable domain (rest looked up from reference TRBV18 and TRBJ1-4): NAGVMQNPRHLVRRRGQEARLRCSPMKGHSHVYWYRQLPEEGLKFMVYLQKENIIDESGMPKERFSAEFPKEGPSILRIQQVVRGDSAAYFCASSPLANEKLFFGSGTQLSVL.

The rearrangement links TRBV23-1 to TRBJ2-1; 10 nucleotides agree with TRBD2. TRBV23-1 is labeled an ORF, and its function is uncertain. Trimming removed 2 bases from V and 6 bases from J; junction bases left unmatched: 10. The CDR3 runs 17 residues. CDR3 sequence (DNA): TGCGCCAGCAGTCAAAAAACCGGGACTAGCGTCCTCAATGAGCAGTTCTTC. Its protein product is CASSQKTGTSVLNEQFF.

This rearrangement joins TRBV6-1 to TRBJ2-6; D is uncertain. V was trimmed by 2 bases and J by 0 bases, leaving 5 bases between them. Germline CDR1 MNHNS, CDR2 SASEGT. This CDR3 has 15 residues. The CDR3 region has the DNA TGTGCCAGCAGTGAATTAGCCTCTGGGGCCAACGTCCTGACTTTC. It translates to CASSELASGANVLTF.

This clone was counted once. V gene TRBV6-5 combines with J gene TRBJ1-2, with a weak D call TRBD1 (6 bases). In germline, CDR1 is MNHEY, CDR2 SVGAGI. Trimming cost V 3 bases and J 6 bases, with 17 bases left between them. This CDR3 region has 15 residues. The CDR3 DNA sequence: TGTGCCAGCAGTTATCAGGGCGACAGGCCCGATGGCTACACCTTC. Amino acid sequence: CASSYQGDRPDGYTF.

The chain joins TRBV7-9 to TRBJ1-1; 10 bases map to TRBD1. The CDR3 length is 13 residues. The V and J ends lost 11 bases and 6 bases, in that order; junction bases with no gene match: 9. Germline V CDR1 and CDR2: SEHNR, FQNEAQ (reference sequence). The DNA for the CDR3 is TGTGCCTCCCAGGGGGACAGGGGAGCTGAAGCTTTCTTT. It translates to CASQGDRGAEAFF.

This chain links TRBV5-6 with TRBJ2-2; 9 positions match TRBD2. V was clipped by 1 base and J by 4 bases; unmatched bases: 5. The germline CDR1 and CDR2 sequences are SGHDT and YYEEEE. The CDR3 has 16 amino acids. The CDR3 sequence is CASSLSSGGSTGELFF. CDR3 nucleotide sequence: TGTGCCAGCAGCTTGAGCAGCGGGGGGAGCACCGGGGAGCTGTTTTTT.

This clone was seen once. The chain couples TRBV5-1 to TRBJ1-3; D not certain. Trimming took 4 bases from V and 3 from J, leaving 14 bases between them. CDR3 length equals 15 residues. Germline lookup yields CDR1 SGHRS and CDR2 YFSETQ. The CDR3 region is CASSPVGGLGNTIYF. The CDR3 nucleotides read TGCGCCAGCAGCCCGGTAGGAGGCCTTGGAAACACCATATATTTT.

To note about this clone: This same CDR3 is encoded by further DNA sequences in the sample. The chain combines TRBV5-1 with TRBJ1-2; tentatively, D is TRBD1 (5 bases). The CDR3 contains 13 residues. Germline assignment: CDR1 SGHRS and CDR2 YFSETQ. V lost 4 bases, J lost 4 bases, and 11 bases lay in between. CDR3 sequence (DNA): TGCGCCAGCAGCCCTGACAGTGCCTATGGCTACACCTTC. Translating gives CASSPDSAYGYTF.

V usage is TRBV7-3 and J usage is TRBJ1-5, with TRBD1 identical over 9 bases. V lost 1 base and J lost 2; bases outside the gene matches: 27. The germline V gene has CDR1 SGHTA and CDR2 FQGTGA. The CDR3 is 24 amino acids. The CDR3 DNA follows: TGTGCCAGCAGCTTAAGAAGCGGCGGCCCAAACACCGGGACAGGGCCGGATGGCAATCAGCCCCAGCATTTT. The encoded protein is CASSLRSGGPNTGTGPDGNQPQHF.

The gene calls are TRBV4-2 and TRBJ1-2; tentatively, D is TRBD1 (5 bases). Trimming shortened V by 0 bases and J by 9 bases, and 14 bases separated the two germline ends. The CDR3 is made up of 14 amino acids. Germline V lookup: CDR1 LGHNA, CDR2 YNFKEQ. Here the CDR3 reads CASSQDIGHSSYTF. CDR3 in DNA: TGTGCCAGCAGCCAAGATATTGGACACTCTAGCTACACCTTC.

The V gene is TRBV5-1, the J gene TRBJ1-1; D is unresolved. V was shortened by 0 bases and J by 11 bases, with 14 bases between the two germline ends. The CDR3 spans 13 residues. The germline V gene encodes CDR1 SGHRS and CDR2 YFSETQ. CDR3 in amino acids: CASSLEGSPNAFF. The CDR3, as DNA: TGCGCCAGCAGCTTGGAAGGTTCCCCAAATGCTTTCTTT.

The CDR3 loop is CASSQQGKSNTGELFF. The CDR3 nucleotides are TGCGCCAGCAGCCAACAGGGGAAATCGAACACCGGGGAGCTGTTTTTT. The rearrangement uses TRBV4-1 and TRBJ2-2; D possibly corresponds to TRBD1 (6 bases). The V end lost 2 bases, the J end lost 0 bases, and 10 bases lay between the germline ends. This CDR3 is built from 16 residues. Germline CDR1 MGHRA, CDR2 YSYEKL.

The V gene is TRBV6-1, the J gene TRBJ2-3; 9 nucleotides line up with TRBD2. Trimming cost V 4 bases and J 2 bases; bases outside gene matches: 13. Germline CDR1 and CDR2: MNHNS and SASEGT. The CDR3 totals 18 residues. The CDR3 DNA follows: TGTGCCAGCAGTGGGGGGAGGAGCGGGGGGACCTCCACAGATACGCAGTATTTT. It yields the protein CASSGGRSGGTSTDTQYF.

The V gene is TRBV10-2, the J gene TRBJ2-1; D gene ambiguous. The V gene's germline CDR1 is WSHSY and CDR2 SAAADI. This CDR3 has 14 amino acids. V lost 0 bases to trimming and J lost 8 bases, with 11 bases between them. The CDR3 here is CASSESPSVHEQFF. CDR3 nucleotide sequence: TGCGCCAGCAGTGAGTCTCCTTCAGTGCATGAGCAGTTCTTC.

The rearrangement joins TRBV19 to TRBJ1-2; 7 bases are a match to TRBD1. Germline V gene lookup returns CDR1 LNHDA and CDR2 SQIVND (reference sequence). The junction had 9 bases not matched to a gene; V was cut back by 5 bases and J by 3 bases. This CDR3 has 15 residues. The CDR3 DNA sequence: TGTGCCAGTAGTTCGACAGGGTTTGGTGACTATGGCTACACCTTC. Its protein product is CASSSTGFGDYGYTF.

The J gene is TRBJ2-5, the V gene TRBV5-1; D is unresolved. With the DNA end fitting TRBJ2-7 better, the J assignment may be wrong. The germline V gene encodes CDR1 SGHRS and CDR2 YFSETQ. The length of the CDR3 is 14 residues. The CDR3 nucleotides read TGCGCCAGCAGCTTGGACACCTCGATCTACGAGCAGTACTTC. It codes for CASSLDTSIYEQYF.

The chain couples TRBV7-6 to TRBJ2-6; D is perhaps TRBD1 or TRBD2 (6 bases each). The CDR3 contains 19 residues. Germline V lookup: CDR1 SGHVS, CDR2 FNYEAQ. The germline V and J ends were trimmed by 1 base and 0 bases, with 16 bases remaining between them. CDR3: CASSLVSGGLGSGANVLTF. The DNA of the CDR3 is TGTGCCAGCAGCTTAGTGAGTGGGGGGCTGGGCTCTGGGGCCAACGTCCTGACTTTC.

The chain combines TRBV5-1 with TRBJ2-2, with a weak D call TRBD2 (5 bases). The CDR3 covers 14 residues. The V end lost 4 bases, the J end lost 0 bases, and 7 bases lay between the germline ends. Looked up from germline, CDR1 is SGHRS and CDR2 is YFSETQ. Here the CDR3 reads CASSQEANTGELFF. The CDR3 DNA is TGCGCCAGCAGCCAGGAGGCGAACACCGGGGAGCTGTTTTTT.

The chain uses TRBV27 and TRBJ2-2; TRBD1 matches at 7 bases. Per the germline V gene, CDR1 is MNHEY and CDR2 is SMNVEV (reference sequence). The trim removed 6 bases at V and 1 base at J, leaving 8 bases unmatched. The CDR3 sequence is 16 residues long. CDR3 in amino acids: CASSLRTGQNTGELFF. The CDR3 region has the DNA TGTGCCAGCAGCCTTCGGACAGGACAGAACACCGGGGAGCTGTTTTTT.

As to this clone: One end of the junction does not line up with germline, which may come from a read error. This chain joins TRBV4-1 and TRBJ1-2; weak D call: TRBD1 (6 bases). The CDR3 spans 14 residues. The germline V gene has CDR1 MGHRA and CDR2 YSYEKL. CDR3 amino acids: CASSQVSVEGHSLF. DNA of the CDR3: TGCGCCAGCAGCCAAGTAAGCGTGGAGGGACACTCTCTCTTC.

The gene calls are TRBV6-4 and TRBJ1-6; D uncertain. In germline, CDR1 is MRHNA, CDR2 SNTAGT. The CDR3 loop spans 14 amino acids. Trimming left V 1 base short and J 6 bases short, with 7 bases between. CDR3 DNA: TGTGCCAGCAGTGACTGGGCCGGTAATTCACCCCTCCACTTT. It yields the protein CASSDWAGNSPLHF.

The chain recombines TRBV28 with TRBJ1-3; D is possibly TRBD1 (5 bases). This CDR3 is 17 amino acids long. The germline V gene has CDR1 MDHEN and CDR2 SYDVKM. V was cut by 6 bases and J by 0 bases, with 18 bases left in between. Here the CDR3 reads CASREPGLPSSGNTIYF. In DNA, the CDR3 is TGTGCCAGCAGGGAACCGGGACTCCCCAGCTCTGGAAACACCATATATTTT.

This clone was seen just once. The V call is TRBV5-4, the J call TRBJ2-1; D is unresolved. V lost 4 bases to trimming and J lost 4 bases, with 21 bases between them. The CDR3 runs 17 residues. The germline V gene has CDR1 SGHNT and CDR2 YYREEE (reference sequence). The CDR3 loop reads CASSIPGRRQLYNEQFF. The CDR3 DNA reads TGTGCCAGCAGCATTCCAGGACGGCGCCAATTGTACAATGAGCAGTTCTTC.

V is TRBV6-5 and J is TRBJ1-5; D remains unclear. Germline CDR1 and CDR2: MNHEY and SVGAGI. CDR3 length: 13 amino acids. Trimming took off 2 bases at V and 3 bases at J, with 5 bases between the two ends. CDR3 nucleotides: TGTGCCAGCAGTTACGAAATCAATCAGCCCCAGCATTTT. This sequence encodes CASSYEINQPQHF.

The CDR3 loop is CASSWGRKIAKNIQYF. CDR3 sequence (DNA): TGTGCCAGCAGTTGGGGACGGAAAATAGCCAAAAACATTCAGTACTTC. The gene calls are TRBV28 and TRBJ2-4; tentatively, D is TRBD1 or TRBD2 (5 bases each). V lost 4 bases and J 0 bases, leaving 13 bases between the germline ends. The CDR3 is 16 residues long. Germline V gene lookup returns CDR1 MDHEN and CDR2 SYDVKM.

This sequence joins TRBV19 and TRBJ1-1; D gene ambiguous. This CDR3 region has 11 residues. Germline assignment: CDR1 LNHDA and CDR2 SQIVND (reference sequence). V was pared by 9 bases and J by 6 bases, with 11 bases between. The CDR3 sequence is CASRQLSEAFF. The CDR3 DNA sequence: TGTGCCAGCCGTCAGCTTTCTGAAGCTTTCTTT.

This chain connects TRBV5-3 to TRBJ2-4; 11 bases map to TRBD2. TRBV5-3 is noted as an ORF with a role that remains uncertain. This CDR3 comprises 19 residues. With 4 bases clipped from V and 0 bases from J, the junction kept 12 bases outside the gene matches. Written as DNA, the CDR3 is TGTGCCAGAAGCCAGCGTCTAGCGGGGGGCCAACTAGCCAAAAACATTCAGTACTTC. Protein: CARSQRLAGGQLAKNIQYF.